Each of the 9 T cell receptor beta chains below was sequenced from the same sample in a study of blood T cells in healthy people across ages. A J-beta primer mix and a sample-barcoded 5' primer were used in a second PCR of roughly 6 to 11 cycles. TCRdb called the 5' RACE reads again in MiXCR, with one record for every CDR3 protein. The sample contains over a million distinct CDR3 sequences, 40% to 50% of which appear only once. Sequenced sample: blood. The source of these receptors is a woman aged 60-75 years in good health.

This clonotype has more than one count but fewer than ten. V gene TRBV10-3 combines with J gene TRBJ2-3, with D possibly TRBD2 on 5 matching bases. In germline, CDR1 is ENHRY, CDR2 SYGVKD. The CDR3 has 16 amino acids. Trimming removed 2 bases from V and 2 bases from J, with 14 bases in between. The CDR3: CAISEQTKAVTDTQYF. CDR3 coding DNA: TGTGCCATCAGTGAGCAAACTAAAGCGGTCACAGATACGCAGTATTTT.

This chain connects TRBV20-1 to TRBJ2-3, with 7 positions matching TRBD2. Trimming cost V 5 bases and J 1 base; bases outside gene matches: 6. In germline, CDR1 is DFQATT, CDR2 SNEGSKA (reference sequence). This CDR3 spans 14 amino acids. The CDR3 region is CSAYSGQRTDTQYF. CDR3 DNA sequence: TGCAGTGCTTATAGCGGGCAACGCACAGATACGCAGTATTTT.

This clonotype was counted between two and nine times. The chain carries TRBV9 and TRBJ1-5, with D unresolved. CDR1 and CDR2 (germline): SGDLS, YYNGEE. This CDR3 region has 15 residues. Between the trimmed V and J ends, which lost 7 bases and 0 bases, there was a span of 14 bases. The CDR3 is CASAPNSHSNQPQHF. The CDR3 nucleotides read TGTGCCAGCGCGCCGAACAGCCATAGCAATCAGCCCCAGCATTTT.

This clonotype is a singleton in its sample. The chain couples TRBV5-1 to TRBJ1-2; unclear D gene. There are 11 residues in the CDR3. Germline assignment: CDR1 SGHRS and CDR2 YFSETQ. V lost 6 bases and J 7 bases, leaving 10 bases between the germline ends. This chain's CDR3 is CASTRGFGYTF. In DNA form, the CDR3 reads TGCGCCAGCACCCGAGGCTTTGGCTACACCTTC.

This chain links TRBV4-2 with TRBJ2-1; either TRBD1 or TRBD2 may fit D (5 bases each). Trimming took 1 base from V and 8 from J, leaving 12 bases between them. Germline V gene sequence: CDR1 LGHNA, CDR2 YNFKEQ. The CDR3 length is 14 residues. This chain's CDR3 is CASSQAGGRDEQFF. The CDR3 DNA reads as TGTGCCAGCAGCCAAGCCGGAGGCAGGGATGAGCAGTTCTTC.

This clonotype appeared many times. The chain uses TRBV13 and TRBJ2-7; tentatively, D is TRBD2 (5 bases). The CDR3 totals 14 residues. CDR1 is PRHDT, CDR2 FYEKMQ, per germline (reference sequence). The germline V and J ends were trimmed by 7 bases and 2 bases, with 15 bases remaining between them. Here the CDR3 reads CASNEASRPYEQYF. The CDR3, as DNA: TGTGCCAGCAACGAGGCTAGCCGCCCCTACGAGCAGTACTTC.

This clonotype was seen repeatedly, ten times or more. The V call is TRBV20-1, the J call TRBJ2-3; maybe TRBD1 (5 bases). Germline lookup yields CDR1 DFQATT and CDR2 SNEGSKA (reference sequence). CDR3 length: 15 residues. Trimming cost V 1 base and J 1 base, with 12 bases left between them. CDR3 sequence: CSARASGSGTDTQYF. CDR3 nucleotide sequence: TGCAGTGCTAGAGCTTCAGGGTCCGGCACAGATACGCAGTATTTT.

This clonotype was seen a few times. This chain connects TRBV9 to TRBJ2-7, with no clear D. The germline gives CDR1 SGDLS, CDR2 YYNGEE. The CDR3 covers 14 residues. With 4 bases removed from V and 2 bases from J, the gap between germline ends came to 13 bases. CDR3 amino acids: CASSPSDVAYEQYF. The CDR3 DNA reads TGTGCCAGCAGCCCCTCCGATGTGGCCTACGAGCAGTACTTC.

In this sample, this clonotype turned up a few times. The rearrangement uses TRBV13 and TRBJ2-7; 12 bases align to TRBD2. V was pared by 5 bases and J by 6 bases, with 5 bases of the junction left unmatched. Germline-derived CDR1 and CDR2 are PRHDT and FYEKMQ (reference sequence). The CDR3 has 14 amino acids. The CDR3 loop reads CASSARTSGTEQYF. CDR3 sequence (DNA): TGTGCCAGCAGCGCCAGGACTAGCGGGACCGAGCAGTACTTC.